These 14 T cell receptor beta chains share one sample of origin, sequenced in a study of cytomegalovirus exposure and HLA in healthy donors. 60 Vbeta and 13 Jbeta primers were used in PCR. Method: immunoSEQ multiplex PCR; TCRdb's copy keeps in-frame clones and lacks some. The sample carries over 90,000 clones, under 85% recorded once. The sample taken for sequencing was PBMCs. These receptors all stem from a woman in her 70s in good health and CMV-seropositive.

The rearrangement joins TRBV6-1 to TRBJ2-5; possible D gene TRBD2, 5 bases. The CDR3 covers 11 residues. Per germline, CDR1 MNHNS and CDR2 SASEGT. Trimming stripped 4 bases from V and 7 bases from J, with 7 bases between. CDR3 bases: TGTGCCAGCAGTGGAGGGAGGACCCAGTACTTC. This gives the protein CASSGGRTQYF.

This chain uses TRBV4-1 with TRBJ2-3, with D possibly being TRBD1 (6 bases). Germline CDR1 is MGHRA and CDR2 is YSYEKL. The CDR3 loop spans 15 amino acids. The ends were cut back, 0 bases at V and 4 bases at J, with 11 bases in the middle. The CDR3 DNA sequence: TGCGCCAGCAGCCAAGATAGACAGGTTTCAGATACGCAGTATTTT. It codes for CASSQDRQVSDTQYF.

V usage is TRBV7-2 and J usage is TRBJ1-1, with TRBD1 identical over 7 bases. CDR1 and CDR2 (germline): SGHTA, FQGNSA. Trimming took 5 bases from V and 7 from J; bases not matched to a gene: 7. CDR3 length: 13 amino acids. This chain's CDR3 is CASSPKRDSEAFF. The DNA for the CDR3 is TGTGCCAGCAGCCCCAAGAGGGACAGTGAAGCTTTCTTT.

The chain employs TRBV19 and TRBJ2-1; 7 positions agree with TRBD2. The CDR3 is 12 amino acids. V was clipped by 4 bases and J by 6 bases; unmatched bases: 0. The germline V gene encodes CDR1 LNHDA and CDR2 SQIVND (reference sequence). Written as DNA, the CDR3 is TGTGCCAGTAGTACGGGGGGCAATGAGCAGTTCTTC. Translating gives CASSTGGNEQFF.

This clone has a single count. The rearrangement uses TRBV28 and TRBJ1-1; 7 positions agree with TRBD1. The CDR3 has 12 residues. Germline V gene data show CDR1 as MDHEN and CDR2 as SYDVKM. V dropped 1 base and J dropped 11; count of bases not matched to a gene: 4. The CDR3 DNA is TGTGCCAGCAGTTTATTCGCAGGGGGGGCTTTCTTT. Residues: CASSLFAGGAFF.

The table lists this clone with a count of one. CDR3 nucleotide sequence: TGTGCAAGTCGCTTAGCGCCAGAGGACAGGGTTGGCACCGGGGAGCTGTTTTTT. Its protein product is CASRLAPEDRVGTGELFF. The rearrangement links TRBV12-2 to TRBJ2-2; the table gives TRBD1 as D, unverified against the DNA. TRBV12-2 represents a pseudogene. The CDR3 covers 18 residues.

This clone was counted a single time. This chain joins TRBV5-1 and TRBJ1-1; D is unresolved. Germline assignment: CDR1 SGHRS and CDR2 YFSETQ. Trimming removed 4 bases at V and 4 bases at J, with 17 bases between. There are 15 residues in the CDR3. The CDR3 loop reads CASSTGVQMVTEAFF. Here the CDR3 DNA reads TGCGCCAGCAGCACCGGGGTCCAAATGGTCACTGAAGCTTTCTTT. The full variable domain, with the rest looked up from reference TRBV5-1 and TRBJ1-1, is KAGVTQTPRYLIKTRGQQVTLSCSPISGHRSVSWYQQTPGQGLQFLFEYFSETQRNKGNFPGRFSGRQFSNSRSEMNVSTLELGDSALYLCASSTGVQMVTEAFFGQGTRLTVV.

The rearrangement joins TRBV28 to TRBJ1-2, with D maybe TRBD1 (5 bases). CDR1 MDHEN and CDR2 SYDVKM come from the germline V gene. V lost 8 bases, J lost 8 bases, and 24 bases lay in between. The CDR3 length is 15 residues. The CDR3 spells CASETGGGVAHGYTF. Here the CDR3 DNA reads TGTGCCAGCGAAACAGGCGGCGGAGTGGCGCACGGCTACACCTTC.

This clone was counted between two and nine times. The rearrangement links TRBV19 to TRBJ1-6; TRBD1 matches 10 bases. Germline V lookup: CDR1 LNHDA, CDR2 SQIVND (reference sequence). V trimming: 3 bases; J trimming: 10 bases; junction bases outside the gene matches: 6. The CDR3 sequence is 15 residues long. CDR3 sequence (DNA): TGTGCCAGTAGTATCGGGGACAGGGGAACATCACCCCTCCACTTT. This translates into CASSIGDRGTSPLHF.

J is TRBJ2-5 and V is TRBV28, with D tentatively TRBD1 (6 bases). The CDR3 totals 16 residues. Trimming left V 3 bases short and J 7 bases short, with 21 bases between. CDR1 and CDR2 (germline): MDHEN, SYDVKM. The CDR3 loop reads CASSFRTGTHTGTQYF. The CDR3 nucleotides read TGTGCCAGCAGTTTTAGAACCGGGACACATACCGGGACCCAGTACTTC.

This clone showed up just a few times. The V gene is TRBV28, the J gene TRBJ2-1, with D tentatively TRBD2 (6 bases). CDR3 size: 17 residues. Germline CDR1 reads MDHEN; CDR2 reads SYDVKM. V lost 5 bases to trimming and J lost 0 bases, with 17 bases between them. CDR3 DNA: TGTGCCAGCAGTCCCACTAGCTGGTCGAGCTCCTACAATGAGCAGTTCTTC. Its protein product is CASSPTSWSSSYNEQFF.

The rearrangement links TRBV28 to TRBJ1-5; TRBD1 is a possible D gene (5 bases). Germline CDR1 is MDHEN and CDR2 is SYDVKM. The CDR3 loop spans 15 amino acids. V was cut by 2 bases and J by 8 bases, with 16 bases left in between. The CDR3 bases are TGTGCCAGCAGTTTACCGCGGGGATGGGGGAAGCCCCAGCATTTT. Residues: CASSLPRGWGKPQHF.

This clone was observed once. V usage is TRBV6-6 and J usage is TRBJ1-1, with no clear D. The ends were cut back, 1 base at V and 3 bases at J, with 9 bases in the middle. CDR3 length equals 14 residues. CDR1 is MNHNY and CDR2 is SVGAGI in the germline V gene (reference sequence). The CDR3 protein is CASSYYDKHTEAFF. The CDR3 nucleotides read TGTGCCAGCAGTTACTACGACAAGCACACTGAAGCTTTCTTT.

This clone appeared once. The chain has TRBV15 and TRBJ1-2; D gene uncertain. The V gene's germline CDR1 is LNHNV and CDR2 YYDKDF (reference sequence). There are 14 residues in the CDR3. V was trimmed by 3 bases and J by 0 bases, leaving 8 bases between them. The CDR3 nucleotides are TGTGCCACCAGCAGTCAGAATTCTAACTATGGCTACACCTTC. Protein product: CATSSQNSNYGYTF.